This TCR beta chain was identified during a study of blood T cell repertoires in COVID-19. Only in-frame clones appear in the TCRdb table, and some are missing; sequencing was by immunoSEQ multiplex PCR. The sample holds about 180,000 clones, 75% to 90% seen once. Per germline, CDR1 LNHDA and CDR2 SQIVND (reference sequence). The CDR3 contains 12 residues. The germline V and J ends were trimmed by 6 bases and 4 bases, with 9 bases remaining between them. This TCR was recovered from a woman aged 60-75 years with acute or convalescent COVID-19. The sample consisted of peripheral blood. The chain combines TRBV19 with TRBJ1-2; D perhaps matches TRBD1 (6 bases). DNA of the CDR3: TGTGCCAGTAGGGACAGTGGCTATGGCTACACCTTC. As protein: CASRDSGYGYTF.